This entry features one T cell receptor beta chain sequence. Its target is unknown. The protocol was immunoSEQ multiplex PCR, while the TCRdb copy is restricted to in-frame clones and leaves out a portion. The table has some 40,000 clones, around 90% seen once. This entry is derived from a study of OX40 agonist ivuxolimab in advanced cancers. Broader study findings: Part of the nonresponder group also had normalized T-cell clonal expansion that was low.

V was clipped by 6 bases and J by 2 bases, with 7 bases between them. Germline V lookup: CDR1 MNHEY, CDR2 SVGAGI. CDR3 length: 13 amino acids. Any history of autoimmune disease or systemic immunosuppression disqualified patients. The clonotype originates from an adult with an advanced solid tumor such as melanoma, head and neck, liver or kidney cancer. Sequenced here: CD4+ or CD8+ T cells sorted from blood, sampled in a trial of the OX40 agonist ivuxolimab. The rearrangement links TRBV6-5 to TRBJ1-4, with TRBD1 as a possible D gene (5 bases). The CDR3 DNA follows: TGTGCCAGCAGCTACAGGACTAATGAAAAACTGTTTTTT. This translates into CASSYRTNEKLFF.